This T cell receptor (beta chain) is drawn from a study of blood T cell repertoires in COVID-19. Trimming took 4 bases from V and 4 from J; bases not matched to a gene: 4. CDR1 and CDR2 from the germline V gene are SGHTA and FQGTGA. This CDR3 has 15 residues. Produced via immunoSEQ multiplex PCR; TCRdb's table is partial and in-frame only. The sample yields about 60,000 clones, approximately 91% seen once. The sequenced material came from peripheral blood. The chain is built from TRBV7-3 and TRBJ1-3; 10 bases align to TRBD1. The origin of this receptor is a woman in her fifties or sixties with active COVID-19. In DNA, the CDR3 is TGTGCCAGCAGCTCGACAGGGGGCCTAGGAAACACCATATATTTT. The encoded protein is CASSSTGGLGNTIYF.